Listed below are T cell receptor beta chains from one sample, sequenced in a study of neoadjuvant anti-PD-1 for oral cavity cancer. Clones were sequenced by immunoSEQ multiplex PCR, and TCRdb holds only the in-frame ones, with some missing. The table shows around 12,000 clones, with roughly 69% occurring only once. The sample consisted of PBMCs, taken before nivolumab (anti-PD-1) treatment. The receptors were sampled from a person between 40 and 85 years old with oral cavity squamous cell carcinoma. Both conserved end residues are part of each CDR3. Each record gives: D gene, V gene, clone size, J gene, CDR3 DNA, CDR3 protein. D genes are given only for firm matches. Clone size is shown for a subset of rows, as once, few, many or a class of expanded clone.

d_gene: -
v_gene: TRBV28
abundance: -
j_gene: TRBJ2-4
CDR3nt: TGTGCCAGCAGTTTATCAGCGGCAAACATTCAGTACTTC
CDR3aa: CASSLSAANIQYF

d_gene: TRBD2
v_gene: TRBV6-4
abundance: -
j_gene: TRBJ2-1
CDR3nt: TGTGCCAGCAGTGCTACTAGCGGCTACAATGAGCAGTTCTTC
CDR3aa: CASSATSGYNEQFF

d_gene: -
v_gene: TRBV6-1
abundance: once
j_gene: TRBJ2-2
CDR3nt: TGTGCCAGCAGTGAAGGACAGGTTACCGGGGAGCTGTTTTTT
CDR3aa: CASSEGQVTGELFF

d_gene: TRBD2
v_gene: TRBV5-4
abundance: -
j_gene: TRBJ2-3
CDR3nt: TGTGCCAGCAGCTCACCTAGCGGGAGAAGTACAGATACGCAGTATTTT
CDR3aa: CASSSPSGRSTDTQYF

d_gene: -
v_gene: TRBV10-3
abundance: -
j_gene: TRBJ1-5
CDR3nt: TGTGCCATCACGGACGGAGGTGGCAATCAGCCCCAGCATTTT
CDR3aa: CAITDGGGNQPQHF

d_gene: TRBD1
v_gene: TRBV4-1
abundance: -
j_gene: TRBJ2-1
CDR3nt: TGCGCCAGCAGCCAACCGGACAGGGGAGGCTACAATGAGCAGTTCTTC
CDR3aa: CASSQPDRGGYNEQFF

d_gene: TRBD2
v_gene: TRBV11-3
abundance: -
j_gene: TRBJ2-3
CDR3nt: TGTGCCAGCAGCTTGTCGGGACTAGCGGCGGATACGCAGTATTTT
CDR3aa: CASSLSGLAADTQYF

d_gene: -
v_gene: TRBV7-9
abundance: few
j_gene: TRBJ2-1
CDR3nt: TGTGCCAGCGCTCCGCAGCCTGGGGCGGGGAATGAGCAGTTCTTC
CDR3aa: CASAPQPGAGNEQFF

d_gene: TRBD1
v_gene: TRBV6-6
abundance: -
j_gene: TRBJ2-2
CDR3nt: TGTGCCAGCACGAGAGACAGGGGGGAGAACACCGGGGAGCTGTTTTTT
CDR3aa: CASTRDRGENTGELFF

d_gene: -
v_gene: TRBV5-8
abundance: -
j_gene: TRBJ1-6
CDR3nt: TGTGCCAGCAGCTTTTTAACCCCGAATTCACCCCTCCACTTT
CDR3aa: CASSFLTPNSPLHF

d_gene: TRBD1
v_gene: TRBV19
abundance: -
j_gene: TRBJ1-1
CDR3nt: TGTGCCAGTAGTGCCGGGACAGGGAACCGAGGGACTGAAGCTTTCTTT
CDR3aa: CASSAGTGNRGTEAFF

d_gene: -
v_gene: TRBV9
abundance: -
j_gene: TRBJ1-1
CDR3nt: TGTGCCAGCAGCGTAGACCCCGGACACTTGAACACTGAAGCTTTCTTT
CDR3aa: CASSVDPGHLNTEAFF

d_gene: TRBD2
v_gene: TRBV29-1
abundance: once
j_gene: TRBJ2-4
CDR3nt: TGCAGCGTTGCGGGAGGGAACATTCAGTACTTC
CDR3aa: CSVAGGNIQYF

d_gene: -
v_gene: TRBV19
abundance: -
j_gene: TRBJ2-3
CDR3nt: TGTGCCAGTTCTTTATGGGGGATAGCGAGCGATACGCAGTATTTT
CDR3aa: CASSLWGIASDTQYF

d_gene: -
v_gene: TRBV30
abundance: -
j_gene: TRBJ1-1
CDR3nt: TGTGCCTGGAGTGTAACCCTCGTTAAGGGCCCCACTGAAGCTTTCTTT
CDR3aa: CAWSVTLVKGPTEAFF

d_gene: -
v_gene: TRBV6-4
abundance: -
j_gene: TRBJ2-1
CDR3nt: TGTGCCAGCAGTGGAGTGGGTGGGATGTCTGAGCAGTTCTTC
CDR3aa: CASSGVGGMSEQFF

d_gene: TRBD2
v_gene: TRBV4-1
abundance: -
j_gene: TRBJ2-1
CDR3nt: TGCGCCAGCAGCCAAGATTCATCCGGGACTAGCGGGATCCATGAGCAGTTCTTC
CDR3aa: CASSQDSSGTSGIHEQFF

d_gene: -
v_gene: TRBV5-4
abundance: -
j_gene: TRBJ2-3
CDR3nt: TGTGCCAGCAGCCCTAATCTCGAAGATACGCAGTATTTT
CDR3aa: CASSPNLEDTQYF

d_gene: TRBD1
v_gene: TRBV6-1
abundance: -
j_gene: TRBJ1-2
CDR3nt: TGTGCCAGCAGGCCGACAGGGAGGGGCTACACCTTC
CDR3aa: CASRPTGRGYTF

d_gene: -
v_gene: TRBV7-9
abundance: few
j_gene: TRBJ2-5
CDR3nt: TGTGCCAGCAGCTTCCCTCAAGAGACCCAGTACTTC
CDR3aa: CASSFPQETQYF

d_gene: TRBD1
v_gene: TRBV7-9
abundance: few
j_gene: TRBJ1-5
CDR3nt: TGTGCCAGCAGCTCGGACAGGGGTTTCAATCAGCCCCAGCATTTT
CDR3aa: CASSSDRGFNQPQHF

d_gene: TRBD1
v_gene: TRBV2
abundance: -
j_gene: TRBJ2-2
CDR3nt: TGTGCCAGCAGTGAAGTAGGGACAGTAAACACCGGGGAGCTGTTTTTT
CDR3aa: CASSEVGTVNTGELFF

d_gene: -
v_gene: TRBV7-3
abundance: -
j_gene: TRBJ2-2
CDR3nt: TGTGCCAGCAGCTTAACAGTCGCGAACACCGGGGAGCTGTTTTTT
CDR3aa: CASSLTVANTGELFF

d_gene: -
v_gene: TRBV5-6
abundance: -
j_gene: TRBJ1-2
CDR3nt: TGTGCCAGCACCGCTTTACTCGGGGATTCCTATGGCTACACCTTC
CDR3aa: CASTALLGDSYGYTF

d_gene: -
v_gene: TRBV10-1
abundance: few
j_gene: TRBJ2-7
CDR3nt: TGCGCCAGCAGTGGAAGGCGGGATTCCTACGAGCAGTACTTC
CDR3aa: CASSGRRDSYEQYF

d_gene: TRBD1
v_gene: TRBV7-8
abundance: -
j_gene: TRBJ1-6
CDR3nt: TGTGCCAGCAGATTACCAACCGGGACAGTCCTCCACTTT
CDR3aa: CASRLPTGTVLHF

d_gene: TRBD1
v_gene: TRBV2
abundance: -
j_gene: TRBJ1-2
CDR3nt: TGTGCCAGCGCTCAAGGGGCAGGGACAGATGGCTACACCTTC
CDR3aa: CASAQGAGTDGYTF

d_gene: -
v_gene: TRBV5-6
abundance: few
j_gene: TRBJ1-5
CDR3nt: TGTGCCAGCAGCTTGGACGGTAGCAATCAGCCCCAGCATTTT
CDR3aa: CASSLDGSNQPQHF

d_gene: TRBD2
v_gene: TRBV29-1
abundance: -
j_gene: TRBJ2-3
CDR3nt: TGCAGCGTTGATCGGGGGGTGGGCACAGATACGCAGTATTTT
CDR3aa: CSVDRGVGTDTQYF

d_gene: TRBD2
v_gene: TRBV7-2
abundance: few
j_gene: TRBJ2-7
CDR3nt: TGTGCCAGCAGCTCCCCGGGACTAGCGGGTGAGCAGTACTTC
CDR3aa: CASSSPGLAGEQYF

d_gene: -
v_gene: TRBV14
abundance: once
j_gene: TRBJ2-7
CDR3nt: TGTGCCAGCAGCCAGAGAAGACGGAGCCTGGGGTCCGAGCAGTACTTC
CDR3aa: CASSQRRRSLGSEQYF

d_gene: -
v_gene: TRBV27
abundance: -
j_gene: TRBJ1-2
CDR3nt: TGTGCCAGCAGTTTATGGTCCGGGCAACCTTATGGCTACACCTTC
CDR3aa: CASSLWSGQPYGYTF

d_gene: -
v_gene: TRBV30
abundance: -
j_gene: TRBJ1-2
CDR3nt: TGTGCCTGGAGTGTTGCGATGGGGCACTATGGCTACACCTTC
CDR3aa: CAWSVAMGHYGYTF

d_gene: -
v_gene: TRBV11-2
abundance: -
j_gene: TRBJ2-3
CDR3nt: TGTGCCAGCAGCTTAGCCCGGGATGCCACAGATACGCAGTATTTT
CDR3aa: CASSLARDATDTQYF

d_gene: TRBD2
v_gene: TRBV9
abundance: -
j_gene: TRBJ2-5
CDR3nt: TGTGCCAGCAGCGTACTTCCCTGGGGGACTAGCGGGCAAGAGACCCAGTACTTC
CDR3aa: CASSVLPWGTSGQETQYF

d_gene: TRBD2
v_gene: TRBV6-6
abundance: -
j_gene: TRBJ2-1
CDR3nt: TGTGCCAGCAGGCGGACTAGCGGGAGCAATGAGCAGTTCTTC
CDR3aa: CASRRTSGSNEQFF

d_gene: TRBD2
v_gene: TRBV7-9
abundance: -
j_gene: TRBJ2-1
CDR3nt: TGTGCCAGCAGCTACGTACCGGGACTAGCGGGAGTTGAGCAGTTCTTC
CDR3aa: CASSYVPGLAGVEQFF

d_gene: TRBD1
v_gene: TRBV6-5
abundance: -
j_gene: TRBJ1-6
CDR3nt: TGTGCCAGCAGTTCCCCCGGACAGGCTCGCAATTCACCCCTCCACTTT
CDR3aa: CASSSPGQARNSPLHF

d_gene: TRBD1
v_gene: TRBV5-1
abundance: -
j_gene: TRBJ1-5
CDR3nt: TGCGCCAGCAGCCTGACAGGGGGCATTCAGCCCCAGCATTTT
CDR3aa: CASSLTGGIQPQHF

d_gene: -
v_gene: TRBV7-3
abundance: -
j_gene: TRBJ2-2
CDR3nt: TGTGCCAGCAGTTTAGGCGGCTTACAATCCGGGGAGCTGTTTTTT
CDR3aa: CASSLGGLQSGELFF

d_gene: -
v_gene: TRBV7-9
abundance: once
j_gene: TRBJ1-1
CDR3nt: TGTGCCAGCAGTTTTAAGGGGGACACTGAAGCTTTCTTT
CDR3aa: CASSFKGDTEAFF

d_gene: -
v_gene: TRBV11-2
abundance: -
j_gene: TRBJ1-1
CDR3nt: TGTGCCAGCAGCATTCCCTTGGGTCGGGTGAACACTGAAGCTTTCTTT
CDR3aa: CASSIPLGRVNTEAFF

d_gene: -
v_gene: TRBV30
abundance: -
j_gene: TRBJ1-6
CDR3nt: TGTGCCTGGAGTGTCGGGGCACGAGGGTCACCCCTCCACTTT
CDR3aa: CAWSVGARGSPLHF

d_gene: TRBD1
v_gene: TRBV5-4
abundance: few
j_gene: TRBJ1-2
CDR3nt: TGTGCCAGCAGCTTAGTAGGGACAGGATATGGCTACACCTTC
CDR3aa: CASSLVGTGYGYTF

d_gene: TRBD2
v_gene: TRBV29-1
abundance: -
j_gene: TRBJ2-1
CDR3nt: TGCAGCGTTGATGTGGGGACTAGCGGGGGGGCGGATGAGCAGTTCTTC
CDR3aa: CSVDVGTSGGADEQFF

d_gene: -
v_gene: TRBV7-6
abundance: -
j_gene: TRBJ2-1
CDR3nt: TGTGCCAGCAGCTTAGCAGGAGCGGTCAATGAGCAGTTCTTC
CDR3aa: CASSLAGAVNEQFF

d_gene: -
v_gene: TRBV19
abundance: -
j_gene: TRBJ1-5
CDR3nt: TGTGCCAGTAGTATACCATCGGACCAGCCCCAGCATTTT
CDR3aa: CASSIPSDQPQHF

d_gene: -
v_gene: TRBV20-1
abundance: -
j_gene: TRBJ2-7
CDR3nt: TGCAGTGGGCGAAGTGGCGAGCAGTACTTC
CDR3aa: CSGRSGEQYF

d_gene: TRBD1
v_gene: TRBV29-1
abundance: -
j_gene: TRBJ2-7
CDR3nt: TGCAGCGTTTCCCCACGGGACAGCTACGAGCAGTACTTC
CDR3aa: CSVSPRDSYEQYF

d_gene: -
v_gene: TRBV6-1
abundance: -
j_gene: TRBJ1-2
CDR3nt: TGTGCCAGCATGCAGTTAGGCGGATACTATGGCTACACCTTC
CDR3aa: CASMQLGGYYGYTF

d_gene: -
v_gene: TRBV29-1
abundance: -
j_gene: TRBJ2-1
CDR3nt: TGCAGCGTTGTTACCAGCGGCTACAATGAGCAGTTCTTC
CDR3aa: CSVVTSGYNEQFF

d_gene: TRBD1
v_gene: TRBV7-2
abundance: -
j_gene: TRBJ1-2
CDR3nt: TGTGCCAGCAGCTTAGTTACCGCAGGGGGCAATGGCTACACCTTC
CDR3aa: CASSLVTAGGNGYTF

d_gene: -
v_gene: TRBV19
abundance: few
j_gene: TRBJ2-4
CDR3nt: TGTGCCAGTAGTCCTAAGGGGCAGGCCGCCGACAAAAACATTCAGTACTTC
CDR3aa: CASSPKGQAADKNIQYF